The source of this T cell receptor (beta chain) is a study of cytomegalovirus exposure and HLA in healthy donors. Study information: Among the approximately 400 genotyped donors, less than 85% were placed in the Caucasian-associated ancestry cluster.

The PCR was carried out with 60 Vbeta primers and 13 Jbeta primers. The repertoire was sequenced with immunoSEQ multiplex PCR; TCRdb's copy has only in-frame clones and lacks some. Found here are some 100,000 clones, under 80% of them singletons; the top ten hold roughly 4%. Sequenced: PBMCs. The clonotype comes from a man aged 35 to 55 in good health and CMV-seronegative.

Here the CDR3 reads CASSFPERGGPDTQYF. The CDR3 DNA follows: TGTGCCAGCAGTTTCCCAGAGCGGGGGGGCCCAGATACGCAGTATTTT. The J gene is TRBJ2-3, the V gene TRBV28; 10 bases line up with TRBD2. V dropped 3 bases and J dropped 4; count of bases not matched to a gene: 7. Germline V gene sequence: CDR1 MDHEN, CDR2 SYDVKM. This CDR3 region has 16 residues.